These T cell receptor beta chains were read from a single sample in a study of cytomegalovirus exposure and HLA in healthy donors. Generated by immunoSEQ multiplex PCR, the TCRdb table keeps only in-frame clones and is missing some. The data hold more than 150,000 clones, with approximately 84% observed a single time. Sequencing was done on a sample of PBMCs. All receptors derive from a woman aged 40 to 55 in good health and CMV-seropositive. Each CDR3 is given with its conserved first and last residue. The order of the fields is clone size, CDR3 length, J gene, D gene, V gene, CDR3 DNA, CDR3 protein. A D gene is named only where the DNA matches it firmly. A clone size is listed for some rows: how often the clone was seen (once, few, many), or a class if it is expanded.

size: once
length: 14
J: TRBJ1-5
D: NA
V: TRBV5-1
DNA: TGCGCCAGCAGCTTTGTGGCGGGAGAGGAGCCCCAGCATTTT
CDR3: CASSFVAGEEPQHF

size: NA
length: 15
J: TRBJ2-7
D: NA
V: TRBV28
DNA: TGTGCCAGCAGTCTGCAGGGTGGGACAACCGTAGAGCAGTACTTC
CDR3: CASSLQGGTTVEQYF

size: once
length: 14
J: TRBJ1-2
D: NA
V: TRBV9
DNA: TGTGCCAGCAGCGTAGGGGGGGGAGAGGGTGGCTACACCTTC
CDR3: CASSVGGGEGGYTF

size: NA
length: 13
J: TRBJ1-5
D: NA
V: TRBV19
DNA: TGTGCCAGTACAGGGGTGAGCAATCAGCCCCAGCATTTT
CDR3: CASTGVSNQPQHF

size: NA
length: 14
J: TRBJ2-7
D: NA
V: TRBV14
DNA: TGTGCCAGCAGCCAACGGGGGAGCTCCTACGAGCAGTACTTC
CDR3: CASSQRGSSYEQYF

size: NA
length: 13
J: TRBJ1-2
D: NA
V: TRBV7-9
DNA: TGTGCCAGCAGCTTAGACCGCGACTATGGCTACACCTTC
CDR3: CASSLDRDYGYTF

size: once
length: 20
J: TRBJ2-2
D: TRBD2
V: TRBV5-1
DNA: TGCGCCAGCAGCTTGAAGACTTCGGAGCGGGGGGGCTGGGACACCGGGGAGCTGTTTTTT
CDR3: CASSLKTSERGGWDTGELFF

size: NA
length: 12
J: TRBJ1-1
D: TRBD1
V: TRBV30
DNA: TGTGCCTGGAGTAGGGGGCCCGCTGAAGCTTTCTTT
CDR3: CAWSRGPAEAFF

size: NA
length: 14
J: TRBJ1-2
D: NA
V: TRBV12-2
DNA: TGTGCAAGTCGCTTAGTGCGACTCTCCTATGGCTACACCTTC
CDR3: CASRLVRLSYGYTF

size: NA
length: 13
J: TRBJ1-1
D: TRBD1
V: TRBV2
DNA: TGTGCCAGCAAAGTGAACAGGGGTACTGAAGCTTTCTTT
CDR3: CASKVNRGTEAFF

size: once
length: 15
J: TRBJ1-5
D: TRBD1
V: TRBV18
DNA: TGTGCCAGCTCGCCTACCGGGACAGAAGATCAGCCCCAGCATTTT
CDR3: CASSPTGTEDQPQHF

size: NA
length: 15
J: TRBJ1-6
D: NA
V: TRBV7-8
DNA: TGTGCCAGCAGCTTAGCGACAGCCCATAATTCACCCCTCCACTTT
CDR3: CASSLATAHNSPLHF

size: NA
length: 15
J: TRBJ1-1
D: TRBD1
V: TRBV5-1
DNA: TGCGCCAGCAGCTTGCAGGGGGCGCGGTTAACTGAAGCTTTCTTT
CDR3: CASSLQGARLTEAFF

size: NA
length: 14
J: TRBJ2-3
D: TRBD2
V: TRBV30
DNA: TGTGCCTGGAGTGTAGCGGGGGGGCCAGATACGCAGTATTTT
CDR3: CAWSVAGGPDTQYF

size: once
length: 15
J: TRBJ1-4
D: NA
V: TRBV5-1
DNA: TGCGCCAGCAGGCCAGTCGACAGGCCTGGGGAAAAACTGTTTTTT
CDR3: CASRPVDRPGEKLFF

size: few
length: 17
J: TRBJ2-2
D: TRBD1
V: TRBV25-1
DNA: TGTGCCAGCAGTGACATCGGGACAGGCCGTATCACCGGGGAGCTGTTTTTT
CDR3: CASSDIGTGRITGELFF

size: NA
length: 14
J: TRBJ1-1
D: NA
V: TRBV18
DNA: TGTGCCAGCTCTTCCTTTGGCCCCACGCCTGAAGCTTTCTTT
CDR3: CASSSFGPTPEAFF

size: NA
length: 18
J: TRBJ1-2
D: NA
V: TRBV7-9
DNA: TGTGCCAGCAGCTTATCGACAGTAGATGGGGGGAGACAAATTGGCTACACCTTC
CDR3: CASSLSTVDGGRQIGYTF

size: once
length: 13
J: TRBJ2-1
D: NA
V: TRBV29-1
DNA: TGCAGCGTTTCAGGGGGGACACTCAATGAGCAGTTCTTC
CDR3: CSVSGGTLNEQFF

size: NA
length: 15
J: TRBJ1-1
D: NA
V: TRBV4-2
DNA: TGTGCCAGCAGCCAGAGTGACAGGTTGAACACTGAAGCTTTCTTT
CDR3: CASSQSDRLNTEAFF

size: NA
length: 18
J: TRBJ1-6
D: TRBD1
V: TRBV5-3
DNA: TGTGCCAGAAGTTTGGGACAGGGGGAGGTCGGTGATAATTCACCCCTCCACTTT
CDR3: CARSLGQGEVGDNSPLHF

size: NA
length: 13
J: TRBJ2-7
D: NA
V: TRBV30
DNA: TGTGCCTGGAGTGTACTAGGTGGGGGCTTGCAGTACTTC
CDR3: CAWSVLGGGLQYF

size: few
length: 15
J: TRBJ2-2
D: TRBD2
V: TRBV5-1
DNA: TGCGCCAGCAGCTTAGCGGGGGCAGACACCGGGGAGCTGTTTTTT
CDR3: CASSLAGADTGELFF